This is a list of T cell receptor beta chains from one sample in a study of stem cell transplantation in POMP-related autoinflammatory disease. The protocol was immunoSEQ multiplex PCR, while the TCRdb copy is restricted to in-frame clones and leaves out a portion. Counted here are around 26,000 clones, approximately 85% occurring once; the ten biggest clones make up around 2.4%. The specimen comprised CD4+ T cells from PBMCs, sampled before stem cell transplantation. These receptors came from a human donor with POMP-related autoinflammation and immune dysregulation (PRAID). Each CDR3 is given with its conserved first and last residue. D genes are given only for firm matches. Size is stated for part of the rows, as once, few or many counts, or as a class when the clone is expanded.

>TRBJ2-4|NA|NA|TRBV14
CASSQGGRAVENIQYF
TGTGCCAGCAGCCAAGGAGGCAGGGCGGTCGAAAACATTCAGTACTTC
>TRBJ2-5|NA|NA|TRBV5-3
CARSSRDHRETQYF
TGTGCCAGAAGCTCCCGGGACCACAGAGAGACCCAGTACTTC
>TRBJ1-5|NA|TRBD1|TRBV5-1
CASSPGTGDQPQHF
TGCGCCAGCAGCCCTGGGACAGGCGATCAGCCCCAGCATTTT
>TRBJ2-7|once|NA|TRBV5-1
CASSPEDTGYEQYF
TGCGCCAGCAGCCCGGAGGACACGGGGTACGAGCAGTACTTC
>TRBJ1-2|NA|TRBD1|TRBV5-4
CASSTAGQGERYGYTF
TGTGCCAGCAGCACCGCGGGACAGGGAGAAAGGTATGGCTACACCTTC
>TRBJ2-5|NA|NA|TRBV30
CAWMERAKGPKETQYF
TGTGCCTGGATGGAGCGGGCAAAGGGTCCCAAAGAGACCCAGTACTTC
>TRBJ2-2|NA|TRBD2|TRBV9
CASSVAGGADGELFF
TGTGCCAGCAGCGTAGCCGGGGGGGCAGACGGGGAGCTGTTTTTT
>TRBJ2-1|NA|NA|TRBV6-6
CASSYGANNEQFF
TGTGCCAGCAGTTACGGGGCGAACAATGAGCAGTTCTTC
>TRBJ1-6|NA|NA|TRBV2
CASRPWWAALFGALHF
TGTGCCAGCAGGCCCTGGTGGGCAGCCCTTTTTGGGGCCCTCCACTTT
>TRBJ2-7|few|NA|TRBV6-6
CASSRGGEQYF
TGTGCCAGCAGCCGAGGTGGGGAGCAGTACTTC
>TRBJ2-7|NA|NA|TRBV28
CASSRPAGTPYEQYF
TGTGCCAGCAGCCGCCCGGCCGGGACACCCTACGAGCAGTACTTC
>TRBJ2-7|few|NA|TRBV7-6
CASSLGDSSYEQYF
TGTGCCAGCAGCTTAGGAGACAGTTCCTACGAGCAGTACTTC
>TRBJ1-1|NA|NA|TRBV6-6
CASKPRDTEAFF
TGTGCCAGCAAACCGAGAGACACTGAAGCTTTCTTT
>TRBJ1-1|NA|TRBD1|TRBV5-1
CASSLGDRGNTEAFF
TGCGCCAGCAGCTTGGGGGACAGGGGGAACACTGAAGCTTTCTTT
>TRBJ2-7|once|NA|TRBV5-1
CASSAAYEQYF
TGCGCCAGCAGCGCCGCTTACGAGCAGTACTTC
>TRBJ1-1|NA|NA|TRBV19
CASNEGRNTEAFF
TGTGCCAGTAACGAGGGGAGGAACACTGAAGCTTTCTTT
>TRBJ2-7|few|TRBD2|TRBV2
CASRDPSGRDYEQYF
TGTGCCAGCAGGGACCCTAGCGGTCGGGACTACGAGCAGTACTTC
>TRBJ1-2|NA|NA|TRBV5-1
CASSPDPQGGNYGYTF
TGCGCCAGCAGCCCAGACCCGCAGGGCGGAAACTATGGCTACACCTTC
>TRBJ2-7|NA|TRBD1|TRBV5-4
CASSVEPGQGIYEQYF
TGTGCCAGCAGCGTAGAACCGGGACAGGGGATCTACGAGCAGTACTTC
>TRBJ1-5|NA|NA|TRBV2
CASSGGEWQPQHF
TGTGCCAGCAGTGGGGGTGAGTGGCAGCCCCAGCATTTT
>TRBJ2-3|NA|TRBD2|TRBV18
CASSPQLAGAADTQYF
TGTGCCAGCTCACCACAGCTAGCGGGAGCGGCGGATACGCAGTATTTT
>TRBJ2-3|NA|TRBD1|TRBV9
CASSVIANGQGRIDTQYF
TGTGCCAGCAGCGTAATAGCGAACGGACAGGGTCGTATTGATACGCAGTATTTT
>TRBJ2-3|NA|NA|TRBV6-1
CASSEARADSTDTQYF
TGTGCCAGCAGTGAAGCTCGGGCAGACTCCACAGATACGCAGTATTTT
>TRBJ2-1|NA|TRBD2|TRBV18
CASRSGGSRNEQFF
TGTGCCAGCCGAAGCGGGGGATCGAGGAATGAGCAGTTCTTC
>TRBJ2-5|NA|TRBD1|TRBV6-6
CANTGGSYQETQYF
TGTGCCAACACAGGGGGCTCCTACCAAGAGACCCAGTACTTC
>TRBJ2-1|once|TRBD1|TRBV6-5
CASSQQGSSYNEQFF
TGTGCCAGCAGTCAACAGGGGAGCTCCTACAATGAGCAGTTCTTC
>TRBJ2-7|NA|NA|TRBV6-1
CANPQGFFYEQYF
TGTGCCAACCCCCAGGGGTTTTTCTACGAGCAGTACTTC
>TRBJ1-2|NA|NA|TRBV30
CAWSVQGYGYTF
TGTGCCTGGAGTGTACAGGGTTATGGCTACACCTTC
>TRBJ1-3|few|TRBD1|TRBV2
CAIQRTGSGNTIYF
TGTGCCATCCAACGGACAGGGTCCGGAAACACCATATATTTT
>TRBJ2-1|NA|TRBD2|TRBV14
CASRGGLAGLNNEQFF
TGTGCCAGCAGGGGGGGACTAGCGGGACTAAACAATGAGCAGTTCTTC
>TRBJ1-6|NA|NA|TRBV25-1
CASSEEGQSRANSPLHF
TGTGCCAGCAGTGAAGAAGGTCAGAGCAGGGCCAATTCACCCCTCCACTTT
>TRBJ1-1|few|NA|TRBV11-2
CASSLGYAMNTEAFF
TGTGCCAGCAGCTTAGGGTACGCTATGAACACTGAAGCTTTCTTT
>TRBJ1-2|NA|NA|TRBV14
CASSPDNYGYTF
TGTGCCAGCAGCCCGGATAACTATGGCTACACCTTC
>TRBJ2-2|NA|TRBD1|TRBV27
CASKWGGTGNTGELFF
TGTGCCAGCAAGTGGGGCGGGACAGGGAACACCGGGGAGCTGTTTTTT
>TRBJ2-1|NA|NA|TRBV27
CASSLRGSYNEQFF
TGTGCCAGCAGTTTACGCGGCTCCTACAATGAGCAGTTCTTC
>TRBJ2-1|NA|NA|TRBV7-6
CASSPPTRTEQFF
TGTGCCAGCAGTCCCCCTACCAGGACCGAGCAGTTCTTC
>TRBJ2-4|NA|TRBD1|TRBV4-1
CASSPQGVGGNIQYF
TGCGCCAGCAGCCCACAGGGGGTGGGAGGAAACATTCAGTACTTC
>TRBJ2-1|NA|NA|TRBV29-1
CSVVNWENSYNEQFF
TGCAGCGTTGTTAATTGGGAAAATAGCTACAATGAGCAGTTCTTC
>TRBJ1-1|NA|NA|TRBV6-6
CASSYWSDSEAFF
TGTGCCAGCAGTTACTGGTCGGACTCCGAAGCTTTCTTT
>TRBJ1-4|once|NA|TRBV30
CAWSFNEKLFF
TGTGCCTGGAGCTTTAATGAAAAACTGTTTTTT
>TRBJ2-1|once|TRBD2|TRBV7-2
CASSRLAGRVNEQFF
TGTGCCAGCAGCAGACTAGCGGGGAGAGTCAATGAGCAGTTCTTC
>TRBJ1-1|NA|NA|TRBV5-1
CASRGPGNTEAFF
TGCGCCAGCAGGGGGCCCGGGAACACTGAAGCTTTCTTT
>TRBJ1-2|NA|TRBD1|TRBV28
CASSSTGDGYTF
TGTGCCAGCAGCTCAACAGGGGATGGCTACACCTTC
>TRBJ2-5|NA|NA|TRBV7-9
CASRAPRGTGTQYF
TGTGCCAGCAGGGCCCCTCGGGGGACGGGGACCCAGTACTTC
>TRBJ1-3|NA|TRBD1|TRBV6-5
CASSYSGTGGGNTIYF
TGTGCCAGCAGTTACTCGGGGACAGGGGGTGGAAACACCATATATTTT
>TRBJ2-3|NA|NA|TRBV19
CASSTSATDTQYF
TGTGCCAGTAGTACTAGCGCCACAGATACGCAGTATTTT
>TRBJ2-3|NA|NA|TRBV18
CASSPGGARSDTQYF
TGTGCCAGCTCACCAGGGGGAGCCCGGTCGGATACGCAGTATTTT
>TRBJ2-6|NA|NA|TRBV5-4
CASSFHPTGTRPSGANVLTF
TGTGCCAGCAGCTTCCACCCGACAGGTACTAGACCTTCTGGGGCCAACGTCCTGACTTTC
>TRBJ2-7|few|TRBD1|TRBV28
CASTSGQVTYEQYF
TGTGCCAGCACCTCTGGACAGGTGACCTACGAGCAGTACTTC
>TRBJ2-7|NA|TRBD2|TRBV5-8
CASSGPFLAGVEQYF
TGTGCCAGCAGCGGTCCGTTCCTAGCGGGAGTCGAGCAGTACTTC